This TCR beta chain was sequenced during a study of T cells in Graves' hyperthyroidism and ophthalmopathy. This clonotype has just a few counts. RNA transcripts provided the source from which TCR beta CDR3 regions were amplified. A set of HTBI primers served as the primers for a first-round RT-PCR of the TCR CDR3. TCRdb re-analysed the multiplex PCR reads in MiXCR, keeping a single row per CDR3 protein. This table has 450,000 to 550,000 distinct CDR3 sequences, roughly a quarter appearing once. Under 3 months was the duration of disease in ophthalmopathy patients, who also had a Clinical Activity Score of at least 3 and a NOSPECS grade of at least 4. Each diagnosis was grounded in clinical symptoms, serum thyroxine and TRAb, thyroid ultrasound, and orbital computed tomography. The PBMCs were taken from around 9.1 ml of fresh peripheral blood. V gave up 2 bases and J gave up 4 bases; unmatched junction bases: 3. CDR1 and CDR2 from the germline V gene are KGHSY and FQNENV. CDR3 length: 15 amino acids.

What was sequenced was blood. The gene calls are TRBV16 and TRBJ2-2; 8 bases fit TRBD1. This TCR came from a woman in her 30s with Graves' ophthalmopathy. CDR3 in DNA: TGTGCCAGCAGCCAAGGGACAGGTCCCACCGGGGAGCTGTTTTTT. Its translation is CASSQGTGPTGELFF.